Listed below are T cell receptor beta chains from one sample, sequenced in a study of T cell repertoires in cytomegalovirus infection. One entry per CDR3 protein results from TCRdb running MiXCR on the reads. In the table there are 300,000 to 450,000 distinct CDR3 sequences, roughly 20% of which are singletons. The specimen sequenced was PBMCs. These receptors were obtained from a human donor in good health (CMV status not recorded). Some clones in this sample may be carry-over from other donors' samples. The CDR3 runs from the conserved cysteine through the conserved F or W. A D gene is named only where the DNA matches it firmly. Expanded clones get a size class; other rows say once, few or many, or leave the size out.

>TRBD2|.|TRBV28|TRBJ2-3
TGTGCCAGCTATTCTAGCGGGGGGGTTTGGGATACGCAGTATTTT
CASYSSGGVWDTQYF
>.|few|TRBV7-2|TRBJ1-6
TGTGCCAGCAGCTTAGTTTGGCAGGCCAAACCAGCTGGGCGAGGACCCCTCCACTTT
CASSLVWQAKPAGRGPLHF
>.|few|TRBV19|TRBJ2-1
TGTGCCAGTAGTTTCCAGACTAACAATGAGCAGTTCTTC
CASSFQTNNEQFF
>.|many|TRBV7-9|TRBJ1-2
TGTGCCAGCAGCTCCGCCGCGGGGGTCTGGGGCTACACCTTC
CASSSAAGVWGYTF
>.|few|TRBV15|TRBJ1-4
TGTGCCACCAGCCCCGGGGCAGTCTATACAACTAATGAAAAACTGTTTTTT
CATSPGAVYTTNEKLFF
>.|few|TRBV7-2|TRBJ1-5
TGTGCCAGCAGCTCGACATCCATCGGGCATCAGCCCCAGCATTTT
CASSSTSIGHQPQHF
>.|many|TRBV7-2|TRBJ1-3
TGTGCCAGCAGCTTAGCGAGGAGAAACACCATATATTTT
CASSLARRNTIYF
>.|.|TRBV7-9|TRBJ2-3
TGTGCCAGCAGCTTAGGGTTACGGGATACGCAGTATTTT
CASSLGLRDTQYF
>TRBD2|few|TRBV20-1|TRBJ2-1
TGCAGTGCACGCCCCCCGGGACTAGCGTACAATGAGCAGTTCTTC
CSARPPGLAYNEQFF
>TRBD2|few|TRBV19|TRBJ2-1
TGTGCCAGTAGTGGGTCGGGAGGAAATCGGTACAATGAGCAGTTCTTC
CASSGSGGNRYNEQFF
>.|few|TRBV6-1|TRBJ2-7
TGTGCCAGCAGGGAGGGGGGGCCCTACGAGCAGTACTTC
CASREGGPYEQYF
>.|many|TRBV28|TRBJ1-1
TGTGCCAGCAGTCTTACCCGATCTGAAGCTTTCTTT
CASSLTRSEAFF
>TRBD2|few|TRBV20-1|TRBJ2-1
TGCAGTGCCCAGTCCCGTTGGGTAGCGGGAGGTCTCCGGGATGAGCAGTTCTTC
CSAQSRWVAGGLRDEQFF
>.|few|TRBV7-9|TRBJ1-5
TGTGCCAGCAGCACAGGCCTATACGGCAATCAGCCCCAGCATTTT
CASSTGLYGNQPQHF
>TRBD2|many|TRBV12-3/TRBV12-4|TRBJ2-3
TGTGCCAGCAGCCTTTCGACTAGCGGGGGGTTAGATACGCAGTATTTT
CASSLSTSGGLDTQYF
>.|.|TRBV7-8|TRBJ2-2
TGTGCCAGCAGCTTATTCTGGGCGGGAAACGGGGAGCTGTTTTTT
CASSLFWAGNGELFF